The 17 T cell receptor beta chains below come from one sample, sequenced in a study of T-cell memory formation after mild COVID-19. Using its own MiXCR run on the 5' RACE reads, TCRdb lists one record per CDR3 protein. The repertoire holds over 150,000 distinct CDR3 sequences, 10% to 15% seen once, with 3.3% in the top ten. Sequencing was carried out using PBMCs or a T cell subset sorted from them (not recorded which). These receptors all stem from a man between 18 and 35 years old who had mild COVID-19 (a few samples of this study predate the infection). Cell type and time point are not known.

The chain uses TRBV20-1 and TRBJ2-1; tentatively, D is TRBD1 (5 bases). The CDR3 totals 14 residues. Germline V gene sequence: CDR1 DFQATT, CDR2 SNEGSKA (reference sequence). Deletions cut 3 bases from V and 4 bases from J, with 13 bases between. CDR3 in DNA: TGCAGTGCTAGTGGGGTCAGGGCTTACAATGAGCAGTTCTTC. Its protein product is CSASGVRAYNEQFF.

This clonotype was counted between two and nine times. The rearrangement joins TRBV7-8 to TRBJ2-3; 11 nucleotides match TRBD1. Germline V lookup: CDR1 SGHVS, CDR2 FQNEAQ. The ends lost 5 bases at V and 6 bases at J; junction bases unmatched: 13. The CDR3 totals 17 residues. In DNA form, the CDR3 reads TGTGCCAGCAGCAGAAACCGGGACAGGGGGGGAGTTGATACGCAGTATTTT. Residues: CASSRNRDRGGVDTQYF.

The J gene is TRBJ1-3, the V gene TRBV4-3; tentatively, D is TRBD1 (5 bases). Germline-derived CDR1 and CDR2 are LGHNA and YSLEER. The CDR3 runs 18 residues. Trimming removed 0 bases from V and 0 bases from J, with 15 bases in between. The DNA for the CDR3 is TGCGCCAGCAGCCAAGACTCGGGACTAGCATCCTCTGGAAACACCATATATTTT. This translates into CASSQDSGLASSGNTIYF.

This clonotype was seen at least ten times. This chain links TRBV5-1 with TRBJ2-3, with 7 bases that match TRBD1. Trimming at V came to 4 bases and at J to 0 bases, leaving 5 bases not matched to a gene. The CDR3 consists of 15 residues. Germline CDR1 reads SGHRS; CDR2 reads YFSETQ. CDR3 sequence: CASSPGQLSTDTQYF. The CDR3 DNA is TGCGCCAGCAGCCCGGGACAGCTAAGCACAGATACGCAGTATTTT.

The chain carries TRBV7-2 and TRBJ2-3, with D hard to call. The V and J ends lost 5 bases and 0 bases respectively, with 9 bases between them. The germline V gene has CDR1 SGHTA and CDR2 FQGNSA. The CDR3 length is 14 residues. CDR3 in DNA: TGTGCCAGCAGCCCCGCCGTGAGCACAGATACGCAGTATTTT. Its protein product is CASSPAVSTDTQYF.

This clonotype has a count of ten or more. Here the CDR3 DNA reads TGTGCCAGCAGCTATAGCATCTGGGGGCAGAGCGGTGAAGCTTTCTTT. It is translated as CASSYSIWGQSGEAFF. The V and J genes are TRBV7-2 and TRBJ1-1, with D possibly being TRBD1 (6 bases). Trimming took 4 bases from V and 7 from J, leaving 22 bases between them. CDR1 SGHTA and CDR2 FQGNSA come from the germline V gene. The CDR3 is 16 residues long.

This clonotype was detected ten times or more. The chain is built from TRBV28 and TRBJ2-5; D ambiguous. Germline-derived CDR1 and CDR2 are MDHEN and SYDVKM. The V gene lost 5 bases and the J gene lost 6 bases, with 10 bases spanning the gap. The CDR3 spans 12 residues. CDR3 in amino acids: CASSLLKKTQYF. The DNA for the CDR3 is TGTGCCAGCAGTCTCCTAAAGAAGACCCAGTACTTC.

The J gene is TRBJ2-3, the V gene TRBV12-3 or TRBV12-4, with TRBD2 matching 8 bases. V lost 6 bases and J lost 4; bases outside the gene matches: 12. The CDR3 spans 16 residues. The CDR3 nucleotides read TGTGCCAGCAGGGCACAGCGGGGGACCCGCGCAGATACGCAGTATTTT. Translating gives CASRAQRGTRADTQYF.

This clonotype was detected a few times. J is TRBJ2-5 and V is TRBV12-3 or TRBV12-4; D is possibly TRBD1 (6 bases). This CDR3 is 15 amino acids long. Trimming pared 5 bases from V and 5 bases from J, leaving 18 bases between. CDR3 in amino acids: CASSQDRAGVETQYF. CDR3 bases: TGTGCCAGCAGTCAGGACCGGGCAGGGGTGGAGACCCAGTACTTC.

This clonotype was recorded a few times. This chain links TRBV5-1 with TRBJ2-1; TRBD2 matches at 11 bases. The CDR3 is made up of 14 amino acids. Germline V gene sequence: CDR1 SGHRS, CDR2 YFSETQ. After removal of 4 bases from V and 8 bases from J, the junction contained 5 bases not matched to a gene. CDR3 DNA sequence: TGCGCCAGCAGCCCCCTTAGCGGGGGGGATGAGCAGTTCTTC. It is translated as CASSPLSGGDEQFF.

In this sample, this clonotype turned up a few times. The rearrangement links TRBV7-2 to TRBJ2-6, with unresolved D. The CDR3 covers 17 residues. Trimming shortened V by 1 base and J by 0 bases, and 10 bases separated the two germline ends. Germline V gives CDR1 SGHTA, CDR2 FQGNSA. The CDR3 bases are TGTGCCAGCAGCTTAGTCGCCGGCACCTCTGGGGCCAACGTCCTGACTTTC. This codes for CASSLVAGTSGANVLTF.

V gene TRBV20-1 combines with J gene TRBJ2-5; D perhaps matches TRBD1 (7 bases). The CDR3 totals 11 residues. The germline V gene encodes CDR1 DFQATT and CDR2 SNEGSKA (reference sequence). Trimming removed 6 bases at V and 13 bases at J, with 18 bases between. DNA of the CDR3: TGCAGTGCCTCACCACAGGGGCGGGGGTACTTC. This translates into CSASPQGRGYF.

This clonotype was recorded a few times. The chain is built from TRBV4-3 and TRBJ2-3; 7 nucleotides agree with TRBD1. The CDR3 extends over 14 amino acids. CDR1 and CDR2 (germline): LGHNA, YSLEER. V trimming: 4 bases; J trimming: 4 bases; junction bases outside the gene matches: 5. In nucleotides, the CDR3 is TGCGCCAGCAGCCCGGGGACAGTGGCAGATACGCAGTATTTT. As protein: CASSPGTVADTQYF.

The chain links TRBV7-3 to TRBJ2-3; 11 positions agree with TRBD1. Germline V CDR1 and CDR2: SGHTA, FQGTGA. Germline trimming cut 5 bases from V and 2 bases from J; bases unmatched to any gene: 6. The CDR3 totals 16 residues. As DNA, the CDR3 is TGTGCCAGCAGCCTTGGACAGGGGGCGAACACAGATACGCAGTATTTT. It yields the protein CASSLGQGANTDTQYF.

This clonotype was counted ten times or more. The chain combines TRBV7-9 with TRBJ2-7; D unresolved. The V gene's germline CDR1 is SEHNR and CDR2 FQNEAQ (reference sequence). The CDR3 is made up of 12 amino acids. The V end lost 5 bases, the J end lost 6 bases, and 11 bases lay between the germline ends. The CDR3: CASSQSAREQYF. The CDR3 region has the DNA TGTGCCAGCAGCCAGAGTGCGCGCGAGCAGTACTTC.

The rearrangement uses TRBV29-1 and TRBJ2-3; 11 bases fit TRBD2. This CDR3 spans 19 amino acids. CDR1 is SQVTM and CDR2 is ANQGSEA in the germline V gene. Unmatched junction bases numbered 17, after V lost 1 base and J lost 5 bases. The CDR3 protein is CSVEGRGALGLAARDTQYF. The CDR3 DNA reads as TGCAGCGTTGAAGGAAGGGGGGCCCTGGGACTAGCGGCGAGAGATACGCAGTATTTT.

The V and J genes are TRBV7-2 and TRBJ2-7; D might be TRBD1 or TRBD2, each matching 6 bases. Germline V gene lookup returns CDR1 SGHTA and CDR2 FQGNSA. V was shortened by 4 bases and J by 0 bases, with 19 bases between the two germline ends. The CDR3 runs 17 residues. The CDR3 here is CASSSPGVRGTSYEQYF. The CDR3 coding sequence is TGTGCCAGCAGCTCACCGGGGGTCAGGGGAACCTCCTACGAGCAGTACTTC.